This T cell receptor (beta chain) was retrieved from a study of blood T cell repertoires in COVID-19. Here immunoSEQ multiplex PCR was the method, and the copy in TCRdb shows in-frame clones only, minus some. The data contain around 30,000 clones, roughly four fifths of them singletons. The table lists this clone with a few counts. Germline V gives CDR1 KGHDR, CDR2 SFDVKD. The CDR3 length is 15 residues. V shed 5 bases and J 4 bases; nucleotides not matched to a gene: 5. This sequence joins TRBV24-1 and TRBJ1-4; 8 nucleotides line up with TRBD1. Sequenced sample: peripheral blood. This clonotype was sampled from a human donor in a cohort sampled during active COVID-19. The CDR3 region is CATSAQGAGNEKLFF. The CDR3 DNA sequence: TGTGCCACCAGTGCCCAGGGGGCGGGTAATGAAAAACTGTTTTTT.